This T cell receptor beta chain was captured in a study of T cells after yellow fever vaccination. From the 5' RACE reads, TCRdb called clonotypes with MiXCR, one entry per CDR3 protein. The sample carries hundreds of thousands of distinct CDR3 sequences, more than 9% recorded once. There are 15 residues in the CDR3. V dropped 7 bases and J dropped 3 bases, with 19 bases sitting between them. The chain combines TRBV12-3 or TRBV12-4 with TRBJ2-7; no clear D. This sequence was found in a man aged 25-45 years who received the YFV17D yellow fever vaccine. Sequences were derived from PBMCs, sampled on the day of the yellow fever booster vaccination. The DNA for the CDR3 is TGTGCCAGCAAACTAACTCGCCGGACGCGCTACGAGCAGTACTTC. Amino acid sequence: CASKLTRRTRYEQYF.